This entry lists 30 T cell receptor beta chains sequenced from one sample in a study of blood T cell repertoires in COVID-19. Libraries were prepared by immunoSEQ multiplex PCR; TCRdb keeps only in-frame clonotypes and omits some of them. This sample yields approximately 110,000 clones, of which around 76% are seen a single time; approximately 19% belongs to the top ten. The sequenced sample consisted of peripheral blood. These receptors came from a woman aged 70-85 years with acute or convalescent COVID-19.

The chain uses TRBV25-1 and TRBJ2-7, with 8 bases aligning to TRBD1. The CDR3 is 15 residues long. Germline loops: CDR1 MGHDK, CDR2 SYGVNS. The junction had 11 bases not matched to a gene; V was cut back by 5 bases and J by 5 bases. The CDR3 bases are TGTGCCAGCAGTTCCGGACAGGGCTTTATGGACGAGCAGTACTTC. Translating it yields CASSSGQGFMDEQYF.

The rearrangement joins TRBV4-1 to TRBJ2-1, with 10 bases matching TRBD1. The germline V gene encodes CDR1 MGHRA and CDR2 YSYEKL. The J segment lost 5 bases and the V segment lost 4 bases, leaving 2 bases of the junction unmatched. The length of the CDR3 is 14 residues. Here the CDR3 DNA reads TGCGCCAGCAGCCTCGGACAGGGGGACAATGAGCAGTTCTTC. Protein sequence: CASSLGQGDNEQFF.

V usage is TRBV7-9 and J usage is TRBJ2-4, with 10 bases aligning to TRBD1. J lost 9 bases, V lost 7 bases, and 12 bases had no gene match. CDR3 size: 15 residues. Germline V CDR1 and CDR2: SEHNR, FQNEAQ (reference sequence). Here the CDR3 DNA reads TGTGCCAGCACACATGGGGGACAGGGGTCTGGCATTCAGTACTTC. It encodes CASTHGGQGSGIQYF.

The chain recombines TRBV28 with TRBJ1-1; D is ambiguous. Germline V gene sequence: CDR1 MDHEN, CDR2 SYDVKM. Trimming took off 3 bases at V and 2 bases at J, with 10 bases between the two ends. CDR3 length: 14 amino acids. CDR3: CASSFRRSNTEAFF. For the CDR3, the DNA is TGTGCCAGCAGTTTCCGGAGGTCAAACACTGAAGCTTTCTTT.

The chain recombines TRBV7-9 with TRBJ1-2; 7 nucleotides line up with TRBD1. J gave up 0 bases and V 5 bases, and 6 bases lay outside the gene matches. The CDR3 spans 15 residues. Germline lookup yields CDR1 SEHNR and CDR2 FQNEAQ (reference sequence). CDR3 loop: CASSRPGTANYGYTF. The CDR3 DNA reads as TGTGCCAGCAGCCGTCCTGGGACAGCTAACTATGGCTACACCTTC.

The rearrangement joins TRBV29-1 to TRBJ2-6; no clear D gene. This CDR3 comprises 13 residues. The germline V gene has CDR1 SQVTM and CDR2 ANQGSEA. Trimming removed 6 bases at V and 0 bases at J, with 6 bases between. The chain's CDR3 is CSVAGSGANVLTF. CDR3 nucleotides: TGCAGCGTCGCCGGCTCTGGGGCCAACGTCCTGACTTTC.

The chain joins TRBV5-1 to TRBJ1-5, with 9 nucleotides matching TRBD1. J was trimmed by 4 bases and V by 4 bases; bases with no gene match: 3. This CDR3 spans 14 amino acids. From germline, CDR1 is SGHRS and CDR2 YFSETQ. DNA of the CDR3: TGCGCCAGCAGCGTGGGACAGGGTAATCAGCCCCAGCATTTT. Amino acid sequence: CASSVGQGNQPQHF.

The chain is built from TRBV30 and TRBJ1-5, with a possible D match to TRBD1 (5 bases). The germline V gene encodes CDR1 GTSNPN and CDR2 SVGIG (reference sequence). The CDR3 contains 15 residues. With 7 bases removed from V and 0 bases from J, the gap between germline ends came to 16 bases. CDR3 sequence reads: CAFTPRTFSNQPQHF. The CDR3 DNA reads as TGTGCCTTCACGCCTCGGACATTTAGCAATCAGCCCCAGCATTTT.

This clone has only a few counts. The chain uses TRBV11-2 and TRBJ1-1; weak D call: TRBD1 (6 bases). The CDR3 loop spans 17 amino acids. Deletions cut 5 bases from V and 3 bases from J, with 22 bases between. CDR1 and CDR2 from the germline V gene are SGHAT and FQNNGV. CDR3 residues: CASSPPRGRGLDTEAFF. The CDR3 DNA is TGTGCCAGCAGCCCCCCCAGGGGAAGGGGCCTAGACACTGAAGCTTTCTTT.

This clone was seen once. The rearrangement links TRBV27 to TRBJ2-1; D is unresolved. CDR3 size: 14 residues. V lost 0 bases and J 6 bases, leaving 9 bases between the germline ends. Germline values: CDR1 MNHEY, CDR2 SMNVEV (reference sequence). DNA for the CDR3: TGTGCCAGCAGTTTATCGATTTCACTCAATGAGCAGTTCTTC. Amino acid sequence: CASSLSISLNEQFF.

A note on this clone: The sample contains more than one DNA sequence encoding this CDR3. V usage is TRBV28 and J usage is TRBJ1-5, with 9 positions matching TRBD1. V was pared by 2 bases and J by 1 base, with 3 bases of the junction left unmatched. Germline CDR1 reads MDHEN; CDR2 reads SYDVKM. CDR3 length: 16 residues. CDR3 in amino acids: CASSLGTGPSNQPQHF. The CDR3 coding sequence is TGTGCCAGCAGTTTAGGGACAGGGCCCAGCAATCAGCCCCAGCATTTT.

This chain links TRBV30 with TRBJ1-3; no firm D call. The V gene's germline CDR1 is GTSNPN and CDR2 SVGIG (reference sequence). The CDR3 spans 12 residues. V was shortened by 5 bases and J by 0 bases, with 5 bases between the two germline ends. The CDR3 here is CAWEPSGNTIYF. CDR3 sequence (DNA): TGTGCCTGGGAGCCCTCTGGAAACACCATATATTTT.

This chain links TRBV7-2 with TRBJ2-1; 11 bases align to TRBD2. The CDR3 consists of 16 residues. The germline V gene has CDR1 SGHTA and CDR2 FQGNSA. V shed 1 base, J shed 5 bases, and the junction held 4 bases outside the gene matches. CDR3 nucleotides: TGTGCCAGCAGCTTAGGACCTAGCGGGGGGAACAATGAGCAGTTCTTC. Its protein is CASSLGPSGGNNEQFF.

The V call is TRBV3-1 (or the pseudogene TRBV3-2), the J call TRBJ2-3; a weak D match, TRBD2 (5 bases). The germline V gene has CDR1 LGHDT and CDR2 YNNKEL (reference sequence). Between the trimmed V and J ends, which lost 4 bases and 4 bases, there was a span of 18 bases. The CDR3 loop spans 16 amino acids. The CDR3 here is CASSPTRGGYADTQYF. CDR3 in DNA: TGTGCCAGCAGCCCCACTCGGGGTGGGTATGCAGATACGCAGTATTTT.

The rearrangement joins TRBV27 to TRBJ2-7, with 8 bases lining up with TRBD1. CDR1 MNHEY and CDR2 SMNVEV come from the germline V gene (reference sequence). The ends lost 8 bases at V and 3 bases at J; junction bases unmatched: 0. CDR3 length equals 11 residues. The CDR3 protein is CASGQGYEQYF. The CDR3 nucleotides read TGTGCCAGCGGACAGGGCTACGAGCAGTACTTC.

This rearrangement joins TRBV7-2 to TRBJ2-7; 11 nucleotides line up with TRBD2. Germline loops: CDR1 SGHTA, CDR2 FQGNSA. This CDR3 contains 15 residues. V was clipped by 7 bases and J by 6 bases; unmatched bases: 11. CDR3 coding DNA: TGTGCCAGCACCCCACGACTAGCGGGGACCGGCGAGCAGTACTTC. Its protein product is CASTPRLAGTGEQYF.

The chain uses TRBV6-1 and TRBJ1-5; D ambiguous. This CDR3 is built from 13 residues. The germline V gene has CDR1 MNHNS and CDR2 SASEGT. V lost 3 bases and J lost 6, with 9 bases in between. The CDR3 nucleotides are TGTGCCAGCAGTGACCAGGTCATTCAGCCCCAGCATTTT. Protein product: CASSDQVIQPQHF.

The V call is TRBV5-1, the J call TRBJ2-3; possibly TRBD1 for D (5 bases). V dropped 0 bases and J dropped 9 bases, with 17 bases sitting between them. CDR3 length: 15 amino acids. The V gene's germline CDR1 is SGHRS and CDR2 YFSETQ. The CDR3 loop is CASSLEGATGLTQYF. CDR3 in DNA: TGCGCCAGCAGCTTGGAAGGGGCCACAGGATTAACGCAGTATTTT. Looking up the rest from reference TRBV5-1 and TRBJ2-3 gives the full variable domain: KAGVTQTPRYLIKTRGQQVTLSCSPISGHRSVSWYQQTPGQGLQFLFEYFSETQRNKGNFPGRFSGRQFSNSRSEMNVSTLELGDSALYLCASSLEGATGLTQYFGPGTRLTVL.

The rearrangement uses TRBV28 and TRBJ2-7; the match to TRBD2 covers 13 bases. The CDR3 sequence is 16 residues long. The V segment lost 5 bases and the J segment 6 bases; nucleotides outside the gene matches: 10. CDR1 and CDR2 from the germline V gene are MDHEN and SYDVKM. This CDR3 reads CASSLTSGGAVGEQYF. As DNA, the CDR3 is TGTGCCAGCAGTCTAACTAGCGGGGGGGCAGTCGGCGAGCAGTACTTC.

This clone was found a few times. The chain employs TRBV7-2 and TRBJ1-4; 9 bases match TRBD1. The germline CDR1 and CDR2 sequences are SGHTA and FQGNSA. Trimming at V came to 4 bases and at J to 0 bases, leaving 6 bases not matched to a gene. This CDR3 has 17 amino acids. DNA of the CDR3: TGTGCCAGCAGCTCTGGACAGGGGATTTCAACTAATGAAAAACTGTTTTTT. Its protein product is CASSSGQGISTNEKLFF.

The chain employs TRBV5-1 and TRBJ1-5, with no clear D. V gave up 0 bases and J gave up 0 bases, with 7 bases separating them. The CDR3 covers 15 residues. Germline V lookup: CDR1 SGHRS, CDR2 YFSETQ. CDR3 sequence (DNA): TGCGCCAGCAGCTTGGCCGGGGATAGCAATCAGCCCCAGCATTTT. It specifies CASSLAGDSNQPQHF.

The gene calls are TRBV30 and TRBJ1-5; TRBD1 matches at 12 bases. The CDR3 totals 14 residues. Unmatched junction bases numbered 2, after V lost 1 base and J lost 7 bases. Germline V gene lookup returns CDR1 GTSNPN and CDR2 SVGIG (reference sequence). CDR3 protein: CAWSGDRGLQPQHF. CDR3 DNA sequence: TGTGCCTGGAGTGGGGACAGGGGGCTACAGCCCCAGCATTTT.

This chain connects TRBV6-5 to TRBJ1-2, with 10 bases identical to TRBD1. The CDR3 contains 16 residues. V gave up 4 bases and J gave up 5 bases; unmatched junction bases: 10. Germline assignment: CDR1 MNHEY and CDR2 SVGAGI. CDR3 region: CASSSWDRGDLYGYTF. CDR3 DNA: TGTGCCAGCAGTTCCTGGGACAGGGGAGACCTGTATGGCTACACCTTC.

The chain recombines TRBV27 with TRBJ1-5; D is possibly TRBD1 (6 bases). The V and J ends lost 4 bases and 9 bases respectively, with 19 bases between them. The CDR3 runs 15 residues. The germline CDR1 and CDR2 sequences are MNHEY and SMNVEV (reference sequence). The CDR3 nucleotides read TGTGCCAGCAGTTCACGAGGACAGATCCTTGGGCCCCAGCATTTT. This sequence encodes CASSSRGQILGPQHF.

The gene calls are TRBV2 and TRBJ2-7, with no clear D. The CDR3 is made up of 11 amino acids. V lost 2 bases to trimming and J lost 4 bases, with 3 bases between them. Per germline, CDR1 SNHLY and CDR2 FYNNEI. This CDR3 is CASSERYEQYF. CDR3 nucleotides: TGTGCCAGCAGTGAACGGTACGAGCAGTACTTC.

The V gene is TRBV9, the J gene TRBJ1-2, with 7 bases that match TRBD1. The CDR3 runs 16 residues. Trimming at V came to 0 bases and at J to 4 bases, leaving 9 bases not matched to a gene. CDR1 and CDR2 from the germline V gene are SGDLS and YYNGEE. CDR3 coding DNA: TGTGCCAGCAGCGTAGGAGTGCAGGGGGACCTCTATGGCTACACCTTC. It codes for CASSVGVQGDLYGYTF.

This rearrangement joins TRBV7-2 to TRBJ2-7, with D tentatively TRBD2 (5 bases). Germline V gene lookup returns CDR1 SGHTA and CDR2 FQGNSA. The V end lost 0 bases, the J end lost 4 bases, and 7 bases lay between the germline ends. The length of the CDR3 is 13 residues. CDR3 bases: TGTGCCAGCAGCTTAGCGCGGGTATACGAGCAGTACTTC. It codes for CASSLARVYEQYF. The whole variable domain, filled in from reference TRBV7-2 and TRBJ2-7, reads GAGVSQSPSNKVTEKGKDVELRCDPISGHTALYWYRQSLGQGLEFLIYFQGNSAPDKSGLPSDRFSAERTGGSVSTLTIQRTQQEDSAVYLCASSLARVYEQYFGPGTRLTVT.

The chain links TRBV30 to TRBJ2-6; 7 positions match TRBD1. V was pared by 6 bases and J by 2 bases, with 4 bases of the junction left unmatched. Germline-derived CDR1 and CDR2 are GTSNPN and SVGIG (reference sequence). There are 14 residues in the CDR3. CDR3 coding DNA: TGTGCCTGTAATACAGGGGCTGGGGCCAACGTCCTGACTTTC. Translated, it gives CACNTGAGANVLTF.

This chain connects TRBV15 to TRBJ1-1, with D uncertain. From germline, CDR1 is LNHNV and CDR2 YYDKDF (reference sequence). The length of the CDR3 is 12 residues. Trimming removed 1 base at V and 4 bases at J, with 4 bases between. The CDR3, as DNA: TGTGCCACCAGCAGAGCTACCACTGAAGCTTTCTTT. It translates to CATSRATTEAFF.

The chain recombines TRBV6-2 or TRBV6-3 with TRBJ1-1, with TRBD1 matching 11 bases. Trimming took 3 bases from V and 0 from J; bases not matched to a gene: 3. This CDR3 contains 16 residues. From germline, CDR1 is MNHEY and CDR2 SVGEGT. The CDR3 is CASSYVGQGVNTEAFF. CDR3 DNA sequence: TGTGCCAGCAGTTATGTGGGACAGGGGGTGAACACTGAAGCTTTCTTT.